This T cell receptor beta chain derives from a study of OX40 agonist ivuxolimab in advanced cancers. Study-wide background: Recorded diagnoses for dose-escalation patients were hepatocellular carcinoma, melanoma, renal cell or head and neck cancer. Study-level points and caveats: CD8+ T cells (on average) carried more expanded clones than CD4+ T cells.

Profiling relied on immunoSEQ multiplex PCR, and the TCRdb table lists in-frame clones only, not all of them. The sample includes around 75,000 clones, just under 90% of them seen just once. Note on this clone: Its target is unknown.

The sample in question was CD4+ or CD8+ T cells sorted from blood, obtained in a trial of the OX40 agonist ivuxolimab. The TCR sequence derives from an adult with an advanced solid tumor such as melanoma, head and neck, liver or kidney cancer.

CDR3 protein: CASSLWGLGTGNTIYF. CDR3 nucleotide sequence: TGTGCCAGCAGCTTATGGGGACTAGGGACTGGAAACACCATATATTTT. The chain recombines TRBV7-8 with TRBJ1-3, with D tentatively TRBD1 (5 bases). CDR3 length equals 16 residues. V was trimmed by 2 bases and J by 2 bases, leaving 13 bases between them. Germline V gives CDR1 SGHVS, CDR2 FQNEAQ.